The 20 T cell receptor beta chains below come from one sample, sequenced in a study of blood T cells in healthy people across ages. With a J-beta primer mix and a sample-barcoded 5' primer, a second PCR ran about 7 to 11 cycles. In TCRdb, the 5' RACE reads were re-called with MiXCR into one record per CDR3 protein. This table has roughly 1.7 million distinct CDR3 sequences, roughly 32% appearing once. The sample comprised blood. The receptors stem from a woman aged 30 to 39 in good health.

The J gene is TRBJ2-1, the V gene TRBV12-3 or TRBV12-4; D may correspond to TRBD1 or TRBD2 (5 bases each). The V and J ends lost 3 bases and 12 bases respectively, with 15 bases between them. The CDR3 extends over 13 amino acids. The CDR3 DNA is TGTGCCAGCAGTTTTAATGTGGGGGATTCGCAGTTCTTC. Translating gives CASSFNVGDSQFF.

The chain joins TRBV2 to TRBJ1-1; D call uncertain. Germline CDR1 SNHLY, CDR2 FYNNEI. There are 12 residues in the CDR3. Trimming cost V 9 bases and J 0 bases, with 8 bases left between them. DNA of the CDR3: TGTGCCAGACGGAGCATGAACACTGAAGCTTTCTTT. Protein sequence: CARRSMNTEAFF.

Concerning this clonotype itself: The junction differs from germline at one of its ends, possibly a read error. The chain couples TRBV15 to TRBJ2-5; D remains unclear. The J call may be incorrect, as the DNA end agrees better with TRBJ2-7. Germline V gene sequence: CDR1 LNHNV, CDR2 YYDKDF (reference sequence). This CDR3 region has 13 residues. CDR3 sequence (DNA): TGTGTCACCAGCAGAGATAGAGGTTTCGAGCAGTACTTC. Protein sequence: CVTSRDRGFEQYF.

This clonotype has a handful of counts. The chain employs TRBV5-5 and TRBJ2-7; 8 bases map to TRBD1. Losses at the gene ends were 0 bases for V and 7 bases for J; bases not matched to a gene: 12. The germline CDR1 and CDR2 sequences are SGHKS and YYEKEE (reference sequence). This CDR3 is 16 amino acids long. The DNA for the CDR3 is TGTGCCAGCAGCTTGGTAGCGCAGGGGGCGCGGGGTGAGCAGTACTTC. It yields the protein CASSLVAQGARGEQYF.

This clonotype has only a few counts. For the CDR3, the DNA is TGTGCCAGCAGCGAAGCGGGCGCCTCACGGGATGAGCAGTTCTTC. Translation: CASSEAGASRDEQFF. The rearrangement joins TRBV9 to TRBJ2-1; TRBD2 might be the D (6 bases). The V end was cut by 3 bases, the J end by 8 bases, with 18 bases between. Germline V lookup: CDR1 SGDLS, CDR2 YYNGEE. CDR3 length equals 15 residues.

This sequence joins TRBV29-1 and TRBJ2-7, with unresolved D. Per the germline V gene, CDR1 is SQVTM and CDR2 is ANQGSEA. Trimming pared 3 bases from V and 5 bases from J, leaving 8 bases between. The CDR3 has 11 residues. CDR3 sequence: CSVDVADEQYF. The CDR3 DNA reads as TGCAGCGTTGATGTGGCGGACGAGCAGTACTTC.

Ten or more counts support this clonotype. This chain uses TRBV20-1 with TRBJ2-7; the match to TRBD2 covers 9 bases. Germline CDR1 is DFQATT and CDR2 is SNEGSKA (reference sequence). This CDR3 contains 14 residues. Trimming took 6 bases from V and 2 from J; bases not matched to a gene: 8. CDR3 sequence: CSARRLAGTYEQYF. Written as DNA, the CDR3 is TGCAGTGCCCGACGGCTAGCGGGGACCTACGAGCAGTACTTC.

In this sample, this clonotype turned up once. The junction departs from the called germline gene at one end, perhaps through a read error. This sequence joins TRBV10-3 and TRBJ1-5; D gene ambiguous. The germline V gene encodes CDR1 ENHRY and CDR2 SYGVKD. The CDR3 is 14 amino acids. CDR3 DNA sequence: TGTGCCATCAGTAAAGGACCGAACAATCAACCCCAGCATTTT. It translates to CAISKGPNNQPQHF.

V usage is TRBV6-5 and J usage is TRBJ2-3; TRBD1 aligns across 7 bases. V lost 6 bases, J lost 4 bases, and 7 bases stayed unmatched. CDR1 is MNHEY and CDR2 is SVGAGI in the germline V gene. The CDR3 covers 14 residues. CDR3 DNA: TGTGCCAGCAGGAAGACAGGGCCCCCAGATACGCAGTATTTT. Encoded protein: CASRKTGPPDTQYF.

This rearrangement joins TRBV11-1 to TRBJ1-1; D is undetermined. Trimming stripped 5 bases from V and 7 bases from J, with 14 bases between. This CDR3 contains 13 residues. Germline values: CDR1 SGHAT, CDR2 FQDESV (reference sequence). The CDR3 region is CASSPRWVFEAFF. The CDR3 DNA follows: TGTGCCAGCAGCCCTCGTTGGGTGTTTGAAGCTTTCTTT.

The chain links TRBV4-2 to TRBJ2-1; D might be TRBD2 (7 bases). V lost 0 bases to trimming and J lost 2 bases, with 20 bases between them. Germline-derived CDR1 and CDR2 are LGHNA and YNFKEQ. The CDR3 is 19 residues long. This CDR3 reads CASSQDWFPGGPTYNEQFF. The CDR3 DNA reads TGTGCCAGCAGCCAAGATTGGTTCCCCGGGGGGCCTACCTACAATGAGCAGTTCTTC.

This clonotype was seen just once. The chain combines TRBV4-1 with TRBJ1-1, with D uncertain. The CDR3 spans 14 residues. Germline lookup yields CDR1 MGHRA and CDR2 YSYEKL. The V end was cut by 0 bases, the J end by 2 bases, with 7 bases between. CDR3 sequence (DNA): TGCGCCAGCAGCCAAGAGGTAGTCAACACTGAAGCTTTCTTT. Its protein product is CASSQEVVNTEAFF.

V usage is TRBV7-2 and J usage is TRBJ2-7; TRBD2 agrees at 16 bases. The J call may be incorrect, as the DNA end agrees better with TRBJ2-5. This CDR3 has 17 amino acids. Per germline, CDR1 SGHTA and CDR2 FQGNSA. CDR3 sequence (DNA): TGTACCAGCAGCCGGGGACTAGCGGGAGGGCCCGGCGAGACCCAGTACTTC. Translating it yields CTSSRGLAGGPGETQYF.

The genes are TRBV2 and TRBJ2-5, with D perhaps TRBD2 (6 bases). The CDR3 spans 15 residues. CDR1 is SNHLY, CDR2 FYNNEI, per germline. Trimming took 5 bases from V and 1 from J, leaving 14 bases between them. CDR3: CASSTTGVSQETQYF. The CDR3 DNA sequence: TGTGCCAGCAGTACCACGGGAGTCTCCCAAGAGACCCAGTACTTC.

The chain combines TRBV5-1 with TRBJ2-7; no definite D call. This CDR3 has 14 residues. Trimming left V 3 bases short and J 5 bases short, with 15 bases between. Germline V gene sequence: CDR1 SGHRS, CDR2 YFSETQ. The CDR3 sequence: CASSSRQVSDEQYF. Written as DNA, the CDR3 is TGCGCCAGCAGCTCAAGGCAGGTGAGCGACGAGCAGTACTTC.

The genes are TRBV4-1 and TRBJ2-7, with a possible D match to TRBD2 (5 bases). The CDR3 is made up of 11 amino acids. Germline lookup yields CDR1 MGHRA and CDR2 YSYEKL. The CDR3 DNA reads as TGCGCAAGCGGTGACTACTACGAGCAGTACTTC. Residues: CASGDYYEQYF.

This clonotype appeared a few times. The CDR3 DNA reads TGTGCCAGCAGTGAGGGACAGAAAGCTTTCTTT. It yields the protein CASSEGQKAFF. The chain carries TRBV2 and TRBJ1-1; 7 positions match TRBD1. Germline V lookup: CDR1 SNHLY, CDR2 FYNNEI. This CDR3 has 11 amino acids. The ends lost 3 bases at V and 9 bases at J; junction bases unmatched: 1.

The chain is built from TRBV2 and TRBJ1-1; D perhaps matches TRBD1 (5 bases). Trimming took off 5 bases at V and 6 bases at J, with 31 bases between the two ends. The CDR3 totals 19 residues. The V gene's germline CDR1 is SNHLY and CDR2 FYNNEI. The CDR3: CASSPKRGPGLISVAEAFF. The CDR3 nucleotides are TGTGCCAGCAGTCCAAAAAGGGGACCGGGACTGATTTCAGTTGCTGAAGCTTTCTTT.

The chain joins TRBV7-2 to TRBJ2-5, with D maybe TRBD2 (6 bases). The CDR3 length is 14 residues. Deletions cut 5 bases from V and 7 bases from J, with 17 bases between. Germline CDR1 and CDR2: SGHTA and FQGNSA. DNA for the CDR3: TGTGCCAGCAGCGACCGGGACTCATCTTGGACCCAGTACTTC. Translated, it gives CASSDRDSSWTQYF.

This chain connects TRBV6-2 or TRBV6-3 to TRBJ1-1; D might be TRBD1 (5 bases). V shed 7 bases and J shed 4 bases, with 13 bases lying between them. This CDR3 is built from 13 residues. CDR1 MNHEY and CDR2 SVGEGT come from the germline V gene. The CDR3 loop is CASITIRVTEAFF. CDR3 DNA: TGTGCCAGCATCACTATCAGGGTCACTGAAGCTTTCTTT.